The 30 T cell receptor beta chains reported below all come from one sample, sequenced in a study of T cell responses to AZD1222 COVID-19 vaccine. Data came from immunoSEQ multiplex PCR; TCRdb stores just in-frame clones and leaves some out. The sample shows about 120,000 clones, 80% to 90% of them seen only once. The source material was peripheral blood, sampled on day 0 of AZD1222 vaccination. These receptor sequences come from an adult in good health.

The rearrangement links TRBV3-1 (or the pseudogene TRBV3-2) to TRBJ1-5, with D tentatively TRBD1 (5 bases). Deletions cut 0 bases from V and 5 bases from J, with 20 bases between. CDR3 size: 18 residues. CDR1 and CDR2 (germline): LGHDT, YNNKEL (reference sequence). In DNA form, the CDR3 reads TGTGCCAGCAGCCAAGAACCCGGCGGGGGACCCGTGGATCAGCCCCAGCATTTT. Amino acid sequence: CASSQEPGGGPVDQPQHF.

This clone occurred once. The chain recombines TRBV29-1 with TRBJ1-3, with TRBD1 matching over 8 bases. V dropped 6 bases and J dropped 1; count of bases not matched to a gene: 5. The V gene's germline CDR1 is SQVTM and CDR2 ANQGSEA. The CDR3 is made up of 14 amino acids. The CDR3 DNA reads TGCAGCGTACAGGGGGTTCTTTCTGGAAACACCATATATTTT. This sequence encodes CSVQGVLSGNTIYF.

This sequence joins TRBV24-1 and TRBJ1-1, with a tentative D call TRBD1 (6 bases). There are 14 residues in the CDR3. V shed 3 bases and J shed 6 bases, with 13 bases lying between them. Germline V lookup: CDR1 KGHDR, CDR2 SFDVKD. This CDR3 reads CATSDTGRGSEAFF. Written as DNA, the CDR3 is TGTGCCACCAGTGATACGGGCAGGGGCTCTGAAGCTTTCTTT.

V gene TRBV5-1 combines with J gene TRBJ1-4; no reliable D call. The ends were cut back, 4 bases at V and 0 bases at J, with 10 bases in the middle. There are 15 residues in the CDR3. CDR1 SGHRS and CDR2 YFSETQ come from the germline V gene. Here the CDR3 DNA reads TGCGCCAGCAGCCTCTCACCGGCAACTAATGAAAAACTGTTTTTT. Translation: CASSLSPATNEKLFF.

The V call is TRBV18, the J call TRBJ2-5; 7 nucleotides align to TRBD1. The germline V gene encodes CDR1 KGHSH and CDR2 LQKENI. The CDR3 consists of 14 residues. V was pared by 3 bases and J by 3 bases, with 4 bases of the junction left unmatched. The CDR3 region is CASSPRTGEETQYF. As DNA, the CDR3 is TGTGCCAGCTCACCTCGGACAGGCGAAGAGACCCAGTACTTC.

The chain employs TRBV6-1 and TRBJ1-4; D is perhaps TRBD1 (6 bases). Germline-derived CDR1 and CDR2 are MNHNS and SASEGT. V was shortened by 4 bases and J by 4 bases, with 22 bases between the two germline ends. The CDR3 runs to 18 residues. The CDR3 here is CASSAYRVAGLVNEKLFF. As DNA, the CDR3 is TGTGCCAGCAGTGCCTACAGGGTCGCGGGGTTGGTTAATGAAAAACTGTTTTTT.

This clone turned up a few times. V gene TRBV4-1 combines with J gene TRBJ1-2; D may be TRBD1 (6 bases). CDR1 and CDR2 from the germline V gene are MGHRA and YSYEKL. This CDR3 is built from 17 residues. The V end was cut by 4 bases, the J end by 1 base, with 19 bases between. CDR3 bases: TGCGCCAGCAGCCCGGGGGCGGGCAGGGCTCTTAACTATGGCTACACCTTC. As protein: CASSPGAGRALNYGYTF.

The V call is TRBV2, the J call TRBJ1-1; D gene ambiguous. CDR3 size: 10 residues. The V and J ends lost 6 bases and 5 bases respectively, with 4 bases between them. Per the germline V gene, CDR1 is SNHLY and CDR2 is FYNNEI. Here the CDR3 reads CASSWTEAFF. In DNA form, the CDR3 reads TGTGCCAGCAGCTGGACTGAAGCTTTCTTT.

The chain uses TRBV7-3 and TRBJ1-1; the match to TRBD1 covers 7 bases. With 0 bases clipped from V and 1 base from J, the junction kept 2 bases outside the gene matches. This CDR3 is 15 amino acids long. Per germline, CDR1 SGHTA and CDR2 FQGTGA. The CDR3 DNA reads as TGTGCCAGCAGCTTAACGGGACAGCAGAACACTGAAGCTTTCTTT. Amino acids: CASSLTGQQNTEAFF. The full variable domain, in which reference TRBV7-3 and TRBJ1-1 provide the parts outside the CDR3, is GAGVSQTPSNKVTEKGKYVELRCDPISGHTALYWYRQSLGQGPEFLIYFQGTGAADDSGLPNDRFFAVRPEGSVSTLKIQRTERGDSAVYLCASSLTGQQNTEAFFGQGTRLTVV.

The CDR3 region is CASSPVPGQGTLGNEQFF. In DNA form, the CDR3 reads TGTGCCAGCAGCCCCGTCCCGGGACAGGGTACCTTAGGCAATGAGCAGTTCTTC. The V gene is TRBV7-3, the J gene TRBJ2-1; TRBD1 matches at 9 bases. The length of the CDR3 is 18 residues. Looked up from germline, CDR1 is SGHTA and CDR2 is FQGTGA. V was pared by 5 bases and J by 6 bases, with 17 bases of the junction left unmatched.

The chain uses TRBV13 and TRBJ2-3; TRBD2 matches at 7 bases. The trim removed 4 bases at V and 6 bases at J, leaving 19 bases unmatched. CDR1 is PRHDT, CDR2 FYEKMQ, per germline (reference sequence). This CDR3 region has 18 residues. CDR3 loop: CASSSPPRWGTTGDTQYF. CDR3 nucleotides: TGTGCCAGCAGCTCGCCCCCTAGGTGGGGGACTACGGGGGATACGCAGTATTTT.

This chain links TRBV19 with TRBJ2-7; the match to TRBD1 covers 10 bases. Germline V CDR1 and CDR2: LNHDA, SQIVND (reference sequence). The trim removed 6 bases at V and 2 bases at J, leaving 7 bases unmatched. This CDR3 comprises 15 residues. CDR3 in DNA: TGTGCCAGTAGGGGGACAGGGGCAGGGGCCTACGAGCAGTACTTC. Translated, it gives CASRGTGAGAYEQYF.

The chain carries TRBV5-1 and TRBJ1-1; 9 nucleotides match TRBD1. CDR1 and CDR2 from the germline V gene are SGHRS and YFSETQ. The CDR3 is made up of 14 amino acids. V trimming: 5 bases; J trimming: 3 bases; junction bases outside the gene matches: 5. The CDR3 DNA reads TGCGCCAGCAGGGTACAGGGGGCTTACACTGAAGCTTTCTTT. As protein: CASRVQGAYTEAFF.

The chain combines TRBV24-1 with TRBJ1-5; D gene uncertain. The CDR3 is 15 residues long. V gave up 1 base and J gave up 0 bases, with 6 bases separating them. Looked up from germline, CDR1 is KGHDR and CDR2 is SFDVKD. The CDR3, as DNA: TGTGCCACCAGTGATTTAGAGGATAGCAATCAGCCCCAGCATTTT. Protein product: CATSDLEDSNQPQHF.

The genes are TRBV5-5 and TRBJ1-4; a possible D gene is TRBD1 (5 bases). V dropped 1 base and J dropped 7 bases, with 11 bases sitting between them. This CDR3 comprises 14 residues. CDR1 and CDR2 (germline): SGHKS, YYEKEE (reference sequence). The CDR3 sequence: CASSLRGDGEKLFF. The DNA for the CDR3 is TGTGCCAGCAGCTTGAGAGGGGACGGTGAAAAACTGTTTTTT.

The J gene is TRBJ1-2, the V gene TRBV4-1; a weak D match, TRBD1 (5 bases). V lost 4 bases and J lost 3, with 18 bases in between. The germline gives CDR1 MGHRA, CDR2 YSYEKL. The CDR3 runs to 16 residues. In DNA form, the CDR3 reads TGCGCCAGCAGCCCCACTCAGATAGGGGATTACTATGGCTACACCTTC. It specifies CASSPTQIGDYYGYTF.

The chain combines TRBV10-3 with TRBJ1-6, with a weak D call TRBD1 (6 bases). V gave up 0 bases and J gave up 8 bases, with 8 bases separating them. CDR1 ENHRY and CDR2 SYGVKD come from the germline V gene. This CDR3 comprises 14 residues. Here the CDR3 DNA reads TGTGCCATCAGTGAGTCACAGGGTGATTCACCCCTCCACTTT. This translates into CAISESQGDSPLHF.

The V and J genes are TRBV19 and TRBJ2-1; 9 bases fit TRBD2. Unmatched junction bases numbered 17, after V lost 1 base and J lost 7 bases. Germline values: CDR1 LNHDA, CDR2 SQIVND (reference sequence). The CDR3 sequence is 19 residues long. As DNA, the CDR3 is TGTGCCAGTAGTATAGGTTGGCGGGGGGGCCCCAGATTGGGGAATGAGCAGTTCTTC. This codes for CASSIGWRGGPRLGNEQFF.

The chain employs TRBV7-2 and TRBJ1-1, with TRBD1 identical over 8 bases. Losses at the gene ends were 5 bases for V and 0 bases for J; bases not matched to a gene: 8. Germline CDR1 reads SGHTA; CDR2 reads FQGNSA. This CDR3 comprises 16 residues. The CDR3 bases are TGTGCCAGCAGCCCCCCCGGACAGGGAATGAACACTGAAGCTTTCTTT. Its protein is CASSPPGQGMNTEAFF.

This clone appeared a single time. The V gene is TRBV7-9, the J gene TRBJ2-7, with no clear D. The CDR3 length is 14 residues. Germline CDR1 SEHNR, CDR2 FQNEAQ (reference sequence). Trimming pared 1 base from V and 0 bases from J, leaving 7 bases between. In nucleotides, the CDR3 is TGTGCCAGCAGCTTAGTAGGCACCTCCTACGAGCAGTACTTC. Translation: CASSLVGTSYEQYF.

This clone turned up a few times. The V and J genes are TRBV16 and TRBJ1-4; no firm D call. V was shortened by 1 base and J by 4 bases, with 1 base between the two germline ends. Germline V gene lookup returns CDR1 KGHSY and CDR2 FQNENV. The CDR3 totals 12 residues. The CDR3 DNA is TGTGCCAGCAGCCAATATAATGAAAAACTGTTTTTT. Protein product: CASSQYNEKLFF.

The chain recombines TRBV3-1 (or the pseudogene TRBV3-2) with TRBJ2-1; D may correspond to TRBD1 or TRBD2 (5 bases each). Trimming shortened V by 4 bases and J by 9 bases, and 22 bases separated the two germline ends. Germline lookup yields CDR1 LGHDT and CDR2 YNNKEL (reference sequence). The CDR3 runs 16 residues. The CDR3 DNA reads as TGTGCCAGCAGCCTCCTGGGGGACCCCCGCTCGATTGAGCAGTTCTTC. Its translation: CASSLLGDPRSIEQFF.

The chain is built from TRBV19 and TRBJ1-5; D gene unclear. V was clipped by 7 bases and J by 4 bases, with 20 bases between them. The germline V gene has CDR1 LNHDA and CDR2 SQIVND (reference sequence). CDR3 length: 16 amino acids. CDR3 coding DNA: TGTGCCAGTATAAGCGGGGAGTTCCTCGGGAATCAGCCCCAGCATTTT. The encoded protein is CASISGEFLGNQPQHF.

The rearrangement links TRBV6-4 to TRBJ2-2; perhaps TRBD2 as D (6 bases). This CDR3 has 14 residues. V lost 8 bases and J lost 0, with 10 bases in between. CDR1 and CDR2 (germline): MRHNA, SNTAGT. CDR3 residues: CASRGEANTGELFF. The CDR3 DNA is TGTGCCAGCCGCGGGGAAGCGAACACCGGGGAGCTGTTTTTT.

In DNA form, the CDR3 reads TGTGCCAGCAGCCAGTATCAGGGGAACACTGAAGCTTTCTTT. This translates into CASSQYQGNTEAFF. This sequence joins TRBV3-1 (or the pseudogene TRBV3-2) and TRBJ1-1, with D perhaps matching TRBD1 (5 bases). Trimming left V 3 bases short and J 1 base short, with 9 bases between. Germline assignment: CDR1 LGHDT and CDR2 YNNKEL (reference sequence). The CDR3 spans 14 residues.

This clone was detected once. The chain uses TRBV7-8 and TRBJ2-7; D perhaps matches TRBD2 (6 bases). Germline-derived CDR1 and CDR2 are SGHVS and FQNEAQ. Trimming took off 3 bases at V and 0 bases at J, with 9 bases between the two ends. CDR3 length: 14 amino acids. The DNA of the CDR3 is TGTGCCAGCAGCTTTAGCGGTGACTCCTACGAGCAGTACTTC. Protein: CASSFSGDSYEQYF. The full variable domain, with the rest looked up from reference TRBV7-8 and TRBJ2-7, is GAGVSQSPRYKVAKRGQDVALRCDPISGHVSLFWYQQALGQGPEFLTYFQNEAQLDKSGLPSDRFFAERPEGSVSTLKIQRTQQEDSAVYLCASSFSGDSYEQYFGPGTRLTVT.

This clone was observed a handful of times. This chain links TRBV11-2 with TRBJ1-6; D is perhaps TRBD1 (6 bases). Germline V gene data show CDR1 as SGHAT and CDR2 as FQNNGV. This CDR3 region has 15 residues. With 1 base removed from V and 7 bases from J, the gap between germline ends came to 11 bases. The CDR3, as DNA: TGTGCCAGCAGCTTAGGTGGGGGCGTAAATTCACCCCTCCACTTT. Translating gives CASSLGGGVNSPLHF.

This sequence joins TRBV15 and TRBJ1-1; 7 bases map to TRBD1. J lost 5 bases, V lost 0 bases, and 0 bases had no gene match. Germline-derived CDR1 and CDR2 are LNHNV and YYDKDF (reference sequence). CDR3 size: 13 residues. CDR3 sequence: CATSRETGTEAFF. In DNA form, the CDR3 reads TGTGCCACCAGCAGAGAGACAGGGACTGAAGCTTTCTTT. Full variable domain (missing parts from reference TRBV15 and TRBJ1-1): DAMVIQNPRYQVTQFGKPVTLSCSQTLNHNVMYWYQQKSSQAPKLLFHYYDKDFNNEADTPDNFQSRRPNTSFCFLDIRSPGLGDTAMYLCATSRETGTEAFFGQGTRLTVV.

For the CDR3, the DNA is TGTGCCAGCAGTCAAATTAACTACGAGCAGTACTTC. Translating it yields CASSQINYEQYF. The chain is built from TRBV12-3 or TRBV12-4 and TRBJ2-7; D remains unclear. This CDR3 contains 12 residues. V shed 5 bases and J shed 3 bases, with 8 bases lying between them.

This rearrangement joins TRBV19 to TRBJ1-3; TRBD1 matches 8 bases. From germline, CDR1 is LNHDA and CDR2 SQIVND (reference sequence). The CDR3 covers 15 residues. Trimming at V came to 3 bases and at J to 10 bases, leaving 11 bases not matched to a gene. For the CDR3, the DNA is TGTGCCAGTAGTATCACCCCGGACAGGGAAGGGACCATATATTTT. Translated, it gives CASSITPDREGTIYF.